What follows are 25 T cell receptor beta chains derived from one specimen sequenced in a study of blood T cell repertoires in COVID-19 (dated by TCRdb to 2020 to 2022). Libraries were constructed by the immunoSEQ multiplex PCR assay. TCRdb mirrors the immuneACCESS table, restricted to in-frame sequences. Some clones are absent from its copies; in checked studies, under half trace to an unresolved V gene, and the reason for the others is unknown. The sample table lists 210,000 or so clones, 81% of them with a count of one. About 9.8% of the sample comes from the top ten. The sequencing sample was made of PBMCs or T cells enriched from blood (not recorded which). These receptors were obtained from a woman in her fifties or sixties with acute COVID-19.

The chain uses TRBV6-2 or TRBV6-3 and TRBJ2-1; the D gene is possibly TRBD2 (5 bases). Germline-derived CDR1 and CDR2 are MNHEY and SVGEGT. Between the trimmed V and J ends, which lost 2 bases and 10 bases, there was a span of 12 bases. The CDR3 contains 13 residues. The CDR3: CASSYSAGQEQFF. The CDR3 DNA reads as TGTGCCAGCAGTTACAGTGCGGGTCAGGAGCAGTTCTTC.

The V call is TRBV7-2, the J call TRBJ2-1, with 8 bases matching TRBD2. The CDR3 is 15 amino acids. Losses at the gene ends were 1 base for V and 10 bases for J; bases not matched to a gene: 9. The germline V gene has CDR1 SGHTA and CDR2 FQGNSA. The CDR3 DNA is TGTGCCAGCAGCTTAGAGGGGACTAGGGGCCGGGAGCAGTTCTTC. Translated: CASSLEGTRGREQFF.

This sequence joins TRBV25-1 and TRBJ2-5, with TRBD1 as a possible D gene (6 bases). The CDR3 covers 14 residues. V was shortened by 4 bases and J by 2 bases, with 11 bases between the two germline ends. Germline assignment: CDR1 MGHDK and CDR2 SYGVNS. The CDR3 reads CASSAIGQQETQYF. CDR3 sequence (DNA): TGTGCCAGCAGTGCGATCGGACAGCAAGAGACCCAGTACTTC.

V and J are TRBV11-2 and TRBJ1-2; D is uncertain. Per the germline V gene, CDR1 is SGHAT and CDR2 is FQNNGV. CDR3 size: 13 residues. V lost 1 base and J lost 3, with 6 bases in between. The DNA for the CDR3 is TGTGCCAGCAGCTTAGCGTCCGACTATGGCTACACCTTC. Residues: CASSLASDYGYTF.

The genes are TRBV3-1 (or the pseudogene TRBV3-2) and TRBJ2-3; 9 nucleotides line up with TRBD2. Germline lookup yields CDR1 LGHDT and CDR2 YNNKEL (reference sequence). The CDR3 contains 18 residues. V was pared by 3 bases and J by 4 bases, with 14 bases of the junction left unmatched. The CDR3 DNA sequence: TGTGCCAGCAGCCATGCTGACCATAGCGGGGGTTCCCCAGATACGCAGTATTTT. Its protein product is CASSHADHSGGSPDTQYF.

The chain combines TRBV7-2 with TRBJ2-7; 11 bases map to TRBD2. Per germline, CDR1 SGHTA and CDR2 FQGNSA. The CDR3 is 15 residues long. V gave up 5 bases and J gave up 0 bases; unmatched junction bases: 3. The CDR3 sequence is CASSHTSGGSYEQYF. The CDR3 coding sequence is TGTGCCAGCAGCCACACTAGCGGGGGCTCCTACGAGCAGTACTTC.

The gene calls are TRBV15 and TRBJ2-4, with 13 bases aligning to TRBD2. The trim removed 0 bases at V and 7 bases at J, leaving 15 bases unmatched. Germline assignment: CDR1 LNHNV and CDR2 YYDKDF (reference sequence). The CDR3 extends over 20 amino acids. The CDR3 nucleotides read TGTGCCACCAGCAGAGATCGTCAGGGACTAGCGGGGTGGGGAGGGAACATTCAGTACTTC. This translates into CATSRDRQGLAGWGGNIQYF.

This chain connects TRBV27 to TRBJ2-7; the match to TRBD1 covers 8 bases. Losses at the gene ends were 5 bases for V and 4 bases for J; bases not matched to a gene: 7. CDR1 MNHEY and CDR2 SMNVEV come from the germline V gene (reference sequence). CDR3 length equals 14 residues. Here the CDR3 reads CASSRRTGSYEQYF. The CDR3 DNA reads TGTGCCAGCAGTCGCAGGACAGGGTCTTACGAGCAGTACTTC.

The J gene is TRBJ1-1, the V gene TRBV11-1; a possible D gene is TRBD1 (5 bases). Germline CDR1 is SGHAT and CDR2 is FQDESV (reference sequence). V lost 5 bases to trimming and J lost 9 bases, with 13 bases between them. This CDR3 has 12 residues. The CDR3 bases are TGTGCCAGCAGCCCAGGGTGGAGCCAAGCTTTCTTT. Its translation: CASSPGWSQAFF.

The chain couples TRBV4-1 to TRBJ1-2; D call uncertain. Germline V gene sequence: CDR1 MGHRA, CDR2 YSYEKL. This CDR3 has 18 residues. With 1 base removed from V and 8 bases from J, the gap between germline ends came to 26 bases. The CDR3 DNA is TGCGCCAGCAGCCAAGCCAGCACGGTCCTCTATGTCACTAGAGGCTACACCTTC. This encodes CASSQASTVLYVTRGYTF.

The V call is TRBV4-3, the J call TRBJ1-2, with D unresolved. Germline lookup yields CDR1 LGHNA and CDR2 YSLEER. This CDR3 contains 15 residues. V was cut by 0 bases and J by 7 bases, with 15 bases left in between. CDR3 nucleotide sequence: TGCGCCAGCAGCCAAGATGGCCGAAATCCAGGTGGCTACACCTTC. Residues: CASSQDGRNPGGYTF.

Ten or more counts support this clone. As DNA, the CDR3 is TGTGCCAGCAGTGACAGCGGGGGGGCCGGGGAGCTGTTTTTT. Translating it yields CASSDSGGAGELFF. The rearrangement uses TRBV6-4 and TRBJ2-2; TRBD2 aligns across 10 bases. The CDR3 covers 14 residues. In germline, CDR1 is MRHNA, CDR2 SNTAGT. With 2 bases clipped from V and 6 bases from J, the junction kept 0 bases outside the gene matches.

This clone is a singleton in its sample. The rearrangement joins TRBV5-6 to TRBJ1-3, with TRBD1 matching over 7 bases. The CDR3 totals 18 residues. V was clipped by 4 bases and J by 0 bases; unmatched bases: 13. Germline V gene lookup returns CDR1 SGHDT and CDR2 YYEEEE. Written as DNA, the CDR3 is TGTGCCAGCAGCGAGGGACAGCTTCTACGCTACTCTGGAAACACCATATATTTT. Protein sequence: CASSEGQLLRYSGNTIYF.

This chain uses TRBV14 with TRBJ2-2; 13 positions match TRBD2. V shed 4 bases and J 3 bases; nucleotides not matched to a gene: 5. This CDR3 contains 17 residues. Germline V gene sequence: CDR1 SGHDN, CDR2 FVKESK. CDR3 in DNA: TGTGCCAGCAGCCTCTCCGGACTAGCGGGGGACACCGGGGAGCTGTTTTTT. Translating gives CASSLSGLAGDTGELFF.

The CDR3 here is CASSQAGTSSTGELFF. The CDR3 nucleotides are TGTGCCAGCTCACAAGCTGGGACTAGCAGCACCGGGGAGCTGTTTTTT. The chain carries TRBV18 and TRBJ2-2; 9 nucleotides agree with TRBD2. From germline, CDR1 is KGHSH and CDR2 LQKENI. With 4 bases clipped from V and 4 bases from J, the junction kept 7 bases outside the gene matches. CDR3 size: 16 residues.

The CDR3 protein is CASSRESISREQYF. The DNA of the CDR3 is TGTGCCAGCAGCCGAGAGTCTATTTCTCGCGAGCAGTACTTC. V is TRBV14 and J is TRBJ2-7; unclear D gene. Trimming cost V 4 bases and J 6 bases, with 16 bases left between them. Germline lookup yields CDR1 SGHDN and CDR2 FVKESK. The CDR3 sequence is 14 residues long.

This clone occurred once. The rearrangement joins TRBV5-1 to TRBJ1-2; perhaps TRBD1 as D (6 bases). The CDR3 length is 14 residues. V lost 2 bases to trimming and J lost 4 bases, with 12 bases between them. Germline V gene lookup returns CDR1 SGHRS and CDR2 YFSETQ. Here the CDR3 DNA reads TGCGCCAGCAGCTTACAGGGTCCGGGCTATGGCTACACCTTC. Translating it yields CASSLQGPGYGYTF.

The chain couples TRBV27 to TRBJ1-5; tentative D call: TRBD1 (5 bases). Per the germline V gene, CDR1 is MNHEY and CDR2 is SMNVEV (reference sequence). Between the trimmed V and J ends, which lost 1 base and 1 base, there was a span of 11 bases. The CDR3 is 16 residues long. The DNA for the CDR3 is TGTGCCAGCAGTTTATATGGGGGGAGCAGCAATCAGCCCCAGCATTTT. This encodes CASSLYGGSSNQPQHF.

This clone is a singleton in its sample. The chain employs TRBV28 and TRBJ2-7; TRBD2 matches 11 bases. Germline trimming cut 4 bases from V and 1 base from J; bases unmatched to any gene: 3. Germline V lookup: CDR1 MDHEN, CDR2 SYDVKM. CDR3 size: 15 residues. This CDR3 is CASSSLAGASYEQYF. CDR3 coding DNA: TGTGCCAGCAGTTCACTAGCGGGGGCTTCCTACGAGCAGTACTTC.

V is TRBV12-3 or TRBV12-4 and J is TRBJ1-2, with D unresolved. The V end lost 5 bases, the J end lost 0 bases, and 7 bases lay between the germline ends. The CDR3 totals 13 residues. CDR3 sequence reads: CASSNTANYGYTF. The CDR3, as DNA: TGTGCCAGCAGTAACACAGCTAACTATGGCTACACCTTC.

V and J are TRBV15 and TRBJ2-5, with D maybe TRBD2 (6 bases). The germline V and J ends were trimmed by 1 base and 6 bases, with 18 bases remaining between them. Germline V CDR1 and CDR2: LNHNV, YYDKDF (reference sequence). This CDR3 spans 16 amino acids. The CDR3: CATSRGGREVEKTQYF. The DNA of the CDR3 is TGTGCCACCAGCAGAGGAGGCAGGGAGGTGGAAAAGACCCAGTACTTC.

The chain recombines TRBV5-6 with TRBJ1-2; TRBD1 agrees at 7 bases. CDR1 and CDR2 from the germline V gene are SGHDT and YYEEEE. V was pared by 4 bases and J by 8 bases, with 14 bases of the junction left unmatched. The CDR3 runs 15 residues. The CDR3 DNA reads TGTGCCAGCAGCCTGGGGACAGTTTACTTCGGGGGCTACACCTTC. Translating it yields CASSLGTVYFGGYTF.

The rearrangement links TRBV29-1 to TRBJ2-7, with TRBD2 identical over 7 bases. Germline-derived CDR1 and CDR2 are SQVTM and ANQGSEA. The CDR3 covers 13 residues. The trim removed 3 bases at V and 9 bases at J, leaving 11 bases unmatched. This chain's CDR3 is CSVEGGSPPAQYF. CDR3 nucleotides: TGCAGCGTTGAGGGGGGGAGTCCACCCGCGCAGTACTTC.

This clone came up a few times. The chain uses TRBV27 and TRBJ2-7; TRBD1 matches at 9 bases. V was pared by 5 bases and J by 3 bases, with 5 bases of the junction left unmatched. The CDR3 is 14 residues long. CDR1 MNHEY and CDR2 SMNVEV come from the germline V gene (reference sequence). CDR3 protein: CASSASTGGYEQYF. The CDR3 nucleotides are TGTGCCAGCAGTGCCTCGACAGGGGGCTACGAGCAGTACTTC.

The chain uses TRBV5-1 and TRBJ2-3; 10 nucleotides agree with TRBD1. This CDR3 has 14 residues. Losses at the gene ends were 0 bases for V and 6 bases for J; bases not matched to a gene: 1. Germline-derived CDR1 and CDR2 are SGHRS and YFSETQ. The CDR3 nucleotides are TGCGCCAGCAGCTTGGGGGACAGGGGCGATACGCAGTATTTT. Amino acid sequence: CASSLGDRGDTQYF.